These T cell receptor beta chains were read from a single sample in a study of response to subunit inactivated influenza vaccine. MiXCR, applied by TCRdb to the RT-PCR reads, yields one record per CDR3 protein. The table has about 480,000 distinct CDR3 sequences, under 15% seen once; the top ten hold around 13%. The starting material was PBMCs from blood, obtained roughly 47 days after vaccination. The receptors stem from a man aged 50 or older who received an inactivated influenza vaccine. The conserved cysteine and the conserved F or W are not part of the CDR3 here.

v_call	cdr3_aa
TRBV6-6	ASSYRGDPKAF
TRBV12-3/TRBV12-4	ASSSAGGTNSPLH
TRBV12-3/TRBV12-4	ASSLGTGLEAF
TRBV6-2/TRBV6-3	ASSWAGTGELF
TRBV9	ASSPIGGTGELF
TRBV10-3	AISDDGGARETQY
TRBV11-1	ASSLYRETEAF
TRBV5-1	ASSRTSGGRGQF
TRBV20-1	SARDGGTSRQETQY
TRBV2	ASSVTSANTEAF
TRBV28	ATTRTTNEKLF
TRBV12-3/TRBV12-4	ASSLAHGREGTGELF
TRBV20-1	SARDLNSGGATIQY
TRBV4-3	ASSQGEAGGTSGRHEQF
TRBV13	ASSTWRSGANVLT
TRBV5-1	ASSPAFQGQGTEAF
TRBV10-3	AISVSGDNEQF
TRBV12-3/TRBV12-4	ASRPGQINTGELF
TRBV12-3/TRBV12-4	ASSHRAIAGFTDTQY
TRBV7-2	ASSPRPPQGYNEQF
TRBV28	ASSPSRSLYNEQF
TRBV11-2	ASSLDLGSRF
TRBV10-3	AISVGGAADTQY